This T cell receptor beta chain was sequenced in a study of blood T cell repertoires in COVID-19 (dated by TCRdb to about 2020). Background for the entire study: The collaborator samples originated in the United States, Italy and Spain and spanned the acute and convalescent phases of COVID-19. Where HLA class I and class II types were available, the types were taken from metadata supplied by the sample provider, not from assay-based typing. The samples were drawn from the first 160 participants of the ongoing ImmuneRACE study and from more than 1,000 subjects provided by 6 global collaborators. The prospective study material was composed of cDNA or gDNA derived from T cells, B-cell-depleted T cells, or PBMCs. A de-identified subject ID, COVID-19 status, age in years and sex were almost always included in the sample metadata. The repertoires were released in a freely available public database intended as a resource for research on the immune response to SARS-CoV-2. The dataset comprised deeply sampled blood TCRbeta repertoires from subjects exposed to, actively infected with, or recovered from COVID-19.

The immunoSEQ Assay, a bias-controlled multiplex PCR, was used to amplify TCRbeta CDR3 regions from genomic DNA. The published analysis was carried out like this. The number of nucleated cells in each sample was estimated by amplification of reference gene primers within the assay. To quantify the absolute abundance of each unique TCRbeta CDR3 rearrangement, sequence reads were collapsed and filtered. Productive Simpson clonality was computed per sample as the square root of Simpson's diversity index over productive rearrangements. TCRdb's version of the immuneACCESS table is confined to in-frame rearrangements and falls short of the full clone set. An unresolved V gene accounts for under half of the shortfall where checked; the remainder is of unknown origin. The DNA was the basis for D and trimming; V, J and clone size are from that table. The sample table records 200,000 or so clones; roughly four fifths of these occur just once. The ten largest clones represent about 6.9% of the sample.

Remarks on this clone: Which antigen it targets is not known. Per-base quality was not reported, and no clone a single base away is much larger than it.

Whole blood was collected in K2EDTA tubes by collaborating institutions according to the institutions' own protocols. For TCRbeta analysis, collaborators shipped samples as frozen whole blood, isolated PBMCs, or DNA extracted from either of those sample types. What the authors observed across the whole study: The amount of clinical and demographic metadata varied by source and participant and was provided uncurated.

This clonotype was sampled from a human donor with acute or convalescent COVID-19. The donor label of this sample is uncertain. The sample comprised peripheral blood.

The CDR3 region: CAWSLGQGFKDTQYF. The DNA sequence follows: TGTGCCTGGAGCCTCGGACAGGGTTTTAAAGATACGCAGTATTTT. The sequence links TRBV30 to TRBJ2-3; TRBD1 fits 8 bases in the junction. V ends up 3 bases short and J 5 bases short, with an unmatched junction base count of 10. Per the germline V gene (reference sequence), GTSNPN is the CDR1 and SVGIG is the CDR2. Including the terminal cysteine and phenylalanine, the CDR3 comprises 15 residues. The entry retains the CDR3 DNA only, 45 bases that are in frame from base 1.